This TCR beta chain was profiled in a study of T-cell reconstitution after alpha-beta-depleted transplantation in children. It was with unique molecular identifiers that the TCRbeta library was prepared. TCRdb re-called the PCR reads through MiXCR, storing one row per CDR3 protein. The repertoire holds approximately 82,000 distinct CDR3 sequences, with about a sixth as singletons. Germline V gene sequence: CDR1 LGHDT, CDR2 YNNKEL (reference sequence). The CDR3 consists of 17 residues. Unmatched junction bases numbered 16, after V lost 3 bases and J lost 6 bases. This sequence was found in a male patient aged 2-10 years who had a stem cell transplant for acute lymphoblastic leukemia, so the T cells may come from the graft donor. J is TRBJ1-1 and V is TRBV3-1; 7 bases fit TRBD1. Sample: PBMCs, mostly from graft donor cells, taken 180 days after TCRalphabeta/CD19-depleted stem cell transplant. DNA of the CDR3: TGTGCCAGCAGCCAGTTGCGGACAGGCGTTCCCTTGTCTGAAGCTTTCTTT. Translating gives CASSQLRTGVPLSEAFF. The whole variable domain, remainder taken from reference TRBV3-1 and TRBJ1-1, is DTAVSQTPKYLVTQMGNDKSIKCEQNLGHDTMYWYKQDSKKFLKIMFSYNNKELIINETVPNRFSPKSPDKAHLNLHINSLELGDSAVYFCASSQLRTGVPLSEAFFGQGTRLTVV.